This T cell receptor (beta chain) was retrieved from a study of T cell responses to AZD1222 COVID-19 vaccine. Findings and caveats of the study: After the peak T cell response, and only then, were repertoires sampled.

TCRdb's table, derived via immunoSEQ multiplex PCR, lists solely in-frame clones and lacks some. The sample lists over 100,000 clones, roughly 88% occurring once. With 5 bases removed from V and 4 bases from J, the gap between germline ends came to 15 bases. The CDR3 loop spans 15 amino acids. CDR1 and CDR2 from the germline V gene are SGHVS and FNYEAQ. Concerning this clone itself: The antigen remains undetermined.

V is TRBV7-6 and J is TRBJ1-5, with D perhaps TRBD1 (6 bases). This receptor was taken from an adult in good health. The sample consisted of peripheral blood, taken on day 0 of AZD1222 vaccination. The DNA of the CDR3 is TGTGCCAGCAGCAACTCCGGGACACCGAATCAGCCCCAGCATTTT. It specifies CASSNSGTPNQPQHF.